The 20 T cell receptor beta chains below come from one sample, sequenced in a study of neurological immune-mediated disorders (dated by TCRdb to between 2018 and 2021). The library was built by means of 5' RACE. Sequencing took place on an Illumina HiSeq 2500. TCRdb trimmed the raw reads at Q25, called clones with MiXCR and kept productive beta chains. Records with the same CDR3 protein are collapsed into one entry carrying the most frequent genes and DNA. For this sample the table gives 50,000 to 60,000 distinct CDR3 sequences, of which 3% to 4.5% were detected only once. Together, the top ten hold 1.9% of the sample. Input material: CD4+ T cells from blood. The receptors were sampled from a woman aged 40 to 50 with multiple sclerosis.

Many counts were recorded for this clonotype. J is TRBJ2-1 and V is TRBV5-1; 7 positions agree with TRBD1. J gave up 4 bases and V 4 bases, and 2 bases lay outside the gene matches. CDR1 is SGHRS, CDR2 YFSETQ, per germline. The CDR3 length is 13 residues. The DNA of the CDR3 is TGCGCCAGCAGCGAGGGGGCGTACAATGAGCAGTTCTTC. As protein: CASSEGAYNEQFF.

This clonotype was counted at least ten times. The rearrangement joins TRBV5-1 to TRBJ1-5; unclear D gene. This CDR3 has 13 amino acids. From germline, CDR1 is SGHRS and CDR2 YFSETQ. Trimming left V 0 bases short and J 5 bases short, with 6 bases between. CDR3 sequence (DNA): TGCGCCAGCAGCTTGGGCCGGTATCAGCCCCAGCATTTT. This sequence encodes CASSLGRYQPQHF.

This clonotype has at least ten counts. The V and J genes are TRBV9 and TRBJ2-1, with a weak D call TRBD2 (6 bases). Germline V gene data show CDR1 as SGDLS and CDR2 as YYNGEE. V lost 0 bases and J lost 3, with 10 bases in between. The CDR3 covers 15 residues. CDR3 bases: TGTGCCAGCAGCGTAGCTCACGGGGGCTACAATGAGCAGTTCTTC. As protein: CASSVAHGGYNEQFF.

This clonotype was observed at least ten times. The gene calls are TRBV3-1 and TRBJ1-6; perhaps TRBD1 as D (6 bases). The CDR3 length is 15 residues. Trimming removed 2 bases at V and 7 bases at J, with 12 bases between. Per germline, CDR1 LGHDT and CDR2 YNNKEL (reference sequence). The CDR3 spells CASSQLRGYNSPLHF. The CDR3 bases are TGTGCCAGCAGCCAACTCAGGGGTTACAATTCACCCCTCCACTTT.

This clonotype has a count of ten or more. The CDR3 loop reads CASSRLGIAGEETQYF. The CDR3 nucleotides read TGTGCCAGCAGCCGCCTTGGAATAGCGGGGGAAGAGACCCAGTACTTC. This chain connects TRBV5-6 to TRBJ2-5; 9 bases align to TRBD2. CDR3 size: 16 residues. V shed 4 bases, J shed 3 bases, and the junction held 10 bases outside the gene matches. The germline V gene encodes CDR1 SGHDT and CDR2 YYEEEE. Together with reference TRBV5-6 and TRBJ2-5, the CDR3 gives the full variable domain: DAGVTQSPTHLIKTRGQQVTLRCSPKSGHDTVSWYQQALGQGPQFIFQYYEEEERQRGNFPDRFSGHQFPNYSSELNVNALLLGDSALYLCASSRLGIAGEETQYFGPGTRLLVL.

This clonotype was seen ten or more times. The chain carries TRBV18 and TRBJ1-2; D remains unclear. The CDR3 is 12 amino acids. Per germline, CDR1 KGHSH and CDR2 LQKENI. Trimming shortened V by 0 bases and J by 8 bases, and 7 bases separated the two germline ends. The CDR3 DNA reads TGTGCCAGCTCACCACCCTTTGGGGGCTACACCTTC. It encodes CASSPPFGGYTF.

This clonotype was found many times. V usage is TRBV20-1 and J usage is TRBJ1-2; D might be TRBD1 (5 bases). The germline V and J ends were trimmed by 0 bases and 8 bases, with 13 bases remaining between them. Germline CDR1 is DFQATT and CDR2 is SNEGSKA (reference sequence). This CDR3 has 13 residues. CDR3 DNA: TGCAGTGCTAGAGATCTAAGGGGCGGGGGCTACACCTTC. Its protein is CSARDLRGGGYTF.

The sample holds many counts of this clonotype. The DNA of the CDR3 is TGCAGTGCCTATGGTGAGACAGGGAAAACTGAAGCTTTCTTT. It codes for CSAYGETGKTEAFF. The chain uses TRBV20-1 and TRBJ1-1, with TRBD1 matching over 7 bases. CDR3 length: 14 amino acids. Unmatched junction bases numbered 12, after V lost 6 bases and J lost 5 bases. CDR1 DFQATT and CDR2 SNEGSKA come from the germline V gene (reference sequence).

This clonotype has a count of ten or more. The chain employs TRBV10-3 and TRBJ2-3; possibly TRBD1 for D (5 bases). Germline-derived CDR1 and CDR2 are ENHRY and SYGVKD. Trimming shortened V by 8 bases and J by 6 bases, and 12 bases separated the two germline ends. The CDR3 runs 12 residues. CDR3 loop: CAIAGGADTQYF. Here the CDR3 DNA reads TGTGCCATCGCTGGTGGGGCGGATACGCAGTATTTT.

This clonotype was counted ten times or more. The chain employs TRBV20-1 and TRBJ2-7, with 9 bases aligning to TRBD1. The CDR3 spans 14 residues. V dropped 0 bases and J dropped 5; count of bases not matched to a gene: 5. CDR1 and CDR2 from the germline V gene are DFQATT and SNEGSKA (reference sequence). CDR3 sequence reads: CSARDTGGKNEQYF. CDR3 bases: TGCAGTGCTAGAGATACAGGGGGCAAAAACGAGCAGTACTTC.

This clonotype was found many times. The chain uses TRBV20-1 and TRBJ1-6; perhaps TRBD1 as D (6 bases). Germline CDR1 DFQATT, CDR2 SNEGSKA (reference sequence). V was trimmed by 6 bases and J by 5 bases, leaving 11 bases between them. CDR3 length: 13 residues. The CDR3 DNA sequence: TGCAGTGCAGACAGGCTCAATAATTCACCCCTCCACTTT. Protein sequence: CSADRLNNSPLHF.

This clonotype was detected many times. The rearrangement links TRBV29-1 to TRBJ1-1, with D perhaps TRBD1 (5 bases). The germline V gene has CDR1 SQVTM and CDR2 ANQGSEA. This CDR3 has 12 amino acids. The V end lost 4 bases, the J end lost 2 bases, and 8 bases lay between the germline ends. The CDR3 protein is CSVARENTEAFF. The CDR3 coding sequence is TGCAGCGTTGCCAGGGAAAACACTGAAGCTTTCTTT.

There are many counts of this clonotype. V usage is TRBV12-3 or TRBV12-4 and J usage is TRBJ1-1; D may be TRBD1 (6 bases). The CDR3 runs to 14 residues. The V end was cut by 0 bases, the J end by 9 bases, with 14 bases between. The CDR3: CASSLAGTPSQAFF. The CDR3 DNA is TGTGCCAGCAGTTTAGCAGGGACACCGTCTCAAGCTTTCTTT.

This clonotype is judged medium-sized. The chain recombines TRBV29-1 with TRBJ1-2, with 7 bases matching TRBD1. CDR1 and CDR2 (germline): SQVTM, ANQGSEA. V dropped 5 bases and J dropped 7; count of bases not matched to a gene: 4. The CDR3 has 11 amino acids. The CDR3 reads CSVTTGSGYTF. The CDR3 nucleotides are TGCAGCGTTACGACAGGGTCTGGCTACACCTTC.

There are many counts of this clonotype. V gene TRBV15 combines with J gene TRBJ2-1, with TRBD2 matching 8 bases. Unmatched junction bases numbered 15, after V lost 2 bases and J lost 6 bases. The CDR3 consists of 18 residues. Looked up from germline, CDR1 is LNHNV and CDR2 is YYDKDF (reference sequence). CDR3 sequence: CATSRNRLRGGRVNEQFF. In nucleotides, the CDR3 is TGTGCCACCAGCAGAAACCGCCTCCGGGGGGGCCGTGTCAATGAGCAGTTCTTC.

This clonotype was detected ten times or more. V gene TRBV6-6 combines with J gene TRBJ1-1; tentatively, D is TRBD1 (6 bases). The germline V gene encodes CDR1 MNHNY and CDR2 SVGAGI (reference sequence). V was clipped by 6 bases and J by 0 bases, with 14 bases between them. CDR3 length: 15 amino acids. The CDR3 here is CASSNRDTLNTEAFF. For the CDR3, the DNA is TGTGCCAGCAGCAACCGGGACACCTTGAACACTGAAGCTTTCTTT.

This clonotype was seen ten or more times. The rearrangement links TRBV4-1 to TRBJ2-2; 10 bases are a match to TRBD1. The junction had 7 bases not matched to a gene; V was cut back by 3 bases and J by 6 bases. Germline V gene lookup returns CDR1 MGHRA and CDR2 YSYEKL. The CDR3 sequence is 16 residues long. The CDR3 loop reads CASSHQGQGVAGELFF. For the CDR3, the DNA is TGCGCCAGCAGCCATCAAGGACAGGGGGTTGCCGGGGAGCTGTTTTTT.

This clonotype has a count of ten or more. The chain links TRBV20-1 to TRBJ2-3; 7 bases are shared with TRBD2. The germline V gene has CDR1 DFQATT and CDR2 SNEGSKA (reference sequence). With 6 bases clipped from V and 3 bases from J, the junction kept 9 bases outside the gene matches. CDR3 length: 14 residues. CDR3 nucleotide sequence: TGCAGTGCCAGTACTAGCGTTGGAACAGATACGCAGTATTTT. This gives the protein CSASTSVGTDTQYF.

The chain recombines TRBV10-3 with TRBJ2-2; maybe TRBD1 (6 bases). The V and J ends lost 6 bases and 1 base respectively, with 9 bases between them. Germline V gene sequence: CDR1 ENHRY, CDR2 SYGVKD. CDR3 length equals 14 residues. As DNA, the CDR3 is TGTGCCATCAGGGACAGCGGGAACACCGGGGAGCTGTTTTTT. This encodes CAIRDSGNTGELFF.

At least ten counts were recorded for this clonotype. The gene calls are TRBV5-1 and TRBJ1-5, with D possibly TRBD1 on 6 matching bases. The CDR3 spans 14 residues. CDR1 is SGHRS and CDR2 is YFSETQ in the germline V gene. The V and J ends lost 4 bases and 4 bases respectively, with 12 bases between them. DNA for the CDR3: TGCGCCAGCAGCGAGGGACATCTTAATCAGCCCCAGCATTTT. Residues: CASSEGHLNQPQHF.